This T cell receptor (beta chain) was sequenced for a study of naive and memory T cell subsets. Study-level points and caveats: TCR transcript changes with activation or differentiation may affect this RNA method.

Trimming removed 0 bases from V and 4 bases from J; junction bases left unmatched: 4. Germline V gene data show CDR1 as MNHEY and CDR2 as SMNVEV (reference sequence). The CDR3 runs 15 residues. An oligonucleotide containing a UMI was ligated to the 3' end of TCR cDNA. Whole blood, 2.5 ml, came from adult healthy volunteers. This clonotype has at least ten counts. Its antigen remains unidentified. Amplification of ligated cDNA took four PCR rounds with SP2 and nested alpha and beta constant primers. For blood and skin samples, reverse transcription used TCR alpha and beta constant primers. Each CDR3 protein is one row after TCRdb ran MiXCR on the 5' RACE reads. The sample lists more than 45,000 distinct CDR3 sequences, 4% to 5% occurring once.

V is TRBV27 and J is TRBJ2-7; 9 nucleotides match TRBD1. This clonotype was sampled from a female donor in good health. CDR3 region: CASSLSGTGFYEQYF. The CDR3 coding sequence is TGTGCCAGCAGTTTATCCGGGACAGGGTTTTACGAGCAGTACTTC.